This T cell receptor beta chain was identified during a study of shared clonotypes between healthy human individuals. Findings of the study overall: Donor scarcity curtailed the genetic and exposure-history diversity represented herein.

Deep was the level at which the assay was run. Per the original methods: Quality scores were absent from the junction-only immunoSEQ sequences, so filtering differed. Clones were sequenced by immunoSEQ multiplex PCR, and TCRdb holds only the in-frame ones, with some missing. The V and J calls and the clone size are those of that table, but D and trimming were determined from the DNA. The sample comprises about 700,000 clones, about 91% of which are singletons, and roughly 24% rests with the top ten. Naive CD8 cells, CD45RO-negative and positively selected for CCR7, excluded terminally differentiated effector memory CD45RA+ cells. The study drew its donors from healthy HIV-negative adults without recent acute infections or vaccinations. Comments on this clone: What it binds is unknown.

Germline-derived CDR1 and CDR2 are SGHRS and YFSETQ. The CDR3 contains 16 residues. V dropped 0 bases and J dropped 11; count of bases not matched to a gene: 15. This chain uses TRBV5-1 with TRBJ1-1, with 8 bases identical to TRBD1. The sequence came from a man younger than 45 in good health. Sequenced material: naive CD8+ T cells sorted from blood. CDR3: CASSLAGNRGKNMAFF. Here the CDR3 DNA reads TGCGCCAGCAGCTTGGCGGGCAACAGGGGGAAGAACATGGCTTTCTTT.